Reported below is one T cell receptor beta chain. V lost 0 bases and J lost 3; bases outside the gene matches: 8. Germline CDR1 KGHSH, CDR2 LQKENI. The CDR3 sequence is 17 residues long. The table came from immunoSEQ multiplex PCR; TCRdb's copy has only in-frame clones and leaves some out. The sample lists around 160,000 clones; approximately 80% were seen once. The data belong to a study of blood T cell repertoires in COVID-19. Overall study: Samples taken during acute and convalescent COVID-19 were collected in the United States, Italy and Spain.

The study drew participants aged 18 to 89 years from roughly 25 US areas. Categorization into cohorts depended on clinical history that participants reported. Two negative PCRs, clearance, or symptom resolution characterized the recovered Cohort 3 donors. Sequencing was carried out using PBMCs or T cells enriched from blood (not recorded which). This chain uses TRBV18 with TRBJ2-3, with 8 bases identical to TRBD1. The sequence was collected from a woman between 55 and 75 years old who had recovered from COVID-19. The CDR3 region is CASSPPRGQGRTDTQYF. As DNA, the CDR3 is TGTGCCAGCTCACCACCCCGAGGACAGGGAAGAACAGATACGCAGTATTTT.